The 4 T cell receptor beta chains below come from one sample, sequenced in a study of blood T cell repertoires in COVID-19. Profiling relied on immunoSEQ multiplex PCR, and the TCRdb table lists in-frame clones only, not all of them. In the table there are 200,000 to 250,000 clones, 81% of which are singletons. The sequencing input was peripheral blood. Source of these receptors: a woman older than 75 with COVID-19, enrolled during active disease.

The V call is TRBV18, the J call TRBJ1-1; D call uncertain. The CDR3 is made up of 13 amino acids. Germline V gene lookup returns CDR1 KGHSH and CDR2 LQKENI. The V and J ends lost 6 bases and 0 bases respectively, with 8 bases between them. The CDR3 region is CASSSGVNTEAFF. CDR3 coding DNA: TGTGCCAGCTCGTCGGGAGTGAACACTGAAGCTTTCTTT.

The CDR3 protein is CASSQDRALGSGSGTQYF. CDR3 in DNA: TGCGCCAGCAGCCAAGATAGAGCCCTCGGAAGCGGGAGTGGGACCCAGTACTTC. The V gene is TRBV4-3, the J gene TRBJ2-5; 8 nucleotides match TRBD2. Germline CDR1 and CDR2: LGHNA and YSLEER. The CDR3 has 18 residues. V trimming: 0 bases; J trimming: 7 bases; junction bases outside the gene matches: 16.

This clone has only one observation. The V call is TRBV12-3 or TRBV12-4, the J call TRBJ2-4, with unresolved D. The germline V and J ends were trimmed by 9 bases and 7 bases, with 10 bases remaining between them. The CDR3 is 11 residues long. The CDR3 spells CASMLRNIQYF. As DNA, the CDR3 is TGTGCCAGTATGTTACGGAACATTCAGTACTTC.

This chain connects TRBV19 to TRBJ2-2; 9 bases map to TRBD1. The CDR3 has 14 amino acids. Trimming at V came to 9 bases and at J to 5 bases, leaving 7 bases not matched to a gene. The germline CDR1 and CDR2 sequences are LNHDA and SQIVND (reference sequence). The CDR3 DNA sequence: TGTGCCAGCTTTGACAGGGGGAGGACCGGGGAGCTGTTTTTT. Protein product: CASFDRGRTGELFF. The complete variable domain, with remaining parts taken from reference TRBV19 and TRBJ2-2, reads DGGITQSPKYLFRKEGQNVTLSCEQNLNHDAMYWYRQDPGQGLRLIYYSQIVNDFQKGDIAEGYSVSREKKESFPLTVTSAQKNPTAFYLCASFDRGRTGELFFGEGSRLTVL.